This T cell receptor (beta chain) was identified in a study of monozygotic twins with inflammatory bowel disease. A note on this clonotype: Its target is unknown.

After skipping T cell sorting, the authors isolated total RNA from whole blood. General study findings and limits: T cell subtypes that differed could not be told apart.

Researchers put TCRalpha and TCRbeta cDNA through two nested PCRs lasting around 15 and 10 cycles. For each CDR3 protein, TCRdb gives one entry from its re-call of the 5' RACE reads, without DNA. The sample features approximately 400,000 distinct CDR3 sequences, with 2% to 3% in its top ten. The sequencing sample was made of blood. The source of this sequence is a human donor with ulcerative colitis or Crohn's disease, or a healthy co-twin of an affected twin (not recorded which).

The CDR3 region is CAISDHGGSSGELFF. V gene TRBV10-3 combines with J gene TRBJ2-2; TCRdb's D gene call, TRBD2, goes unchecked for lack of DNA. The CDR3 is made up of 15 amino acids. In germline, CDR1 is ENHRY, CDR2 SYGVKD.